This T cell receptor beta chain was identified during a study of blood T cell repertoires in COVID-19. Study information: Samples representing acute and convalescent COVID-19 were sourced from the United States, Italy and Spain. PBMCs, B-cell-depleted T cells, or T cells were the source of the cDNA or gDNA that made up the material.

Source study methods: Using reference gene primer amplification, nucleated cell counts were estimated. Method: immunoSEQ multiplex PCR; TCRdb's copy keeps in-frame clones and lacks some. That table supplies the V and J calls and clone size; D and trimming were determined from the DNA. This table holds about 150,000 clones, about nine tenths found once. The CDR3 has 14 amino acids. Trimming removed 1 base from V and 5 bases from J, with 9 bases in between. CDR1 and CDR2 (germline): PRHDT, FYEKMQ (reference sequence). The V and J genes are TRBV13 and TRBJ1-5; D call uncertain. The sequence was collected from a woman in her sixties or seventies with active or convalescent COVID-19. Sequencing used peripheral blood. The CDR3 loop is CASSLAGLDQPQHF. As DNA, the CDR3 is TGTGCCAGCAGCTTAGCGGGGTTGGATCAGCCCCAGCATTTT.